Below, 29 T cell receptor beta chains from the same sample are listed, as sequenced in a study of OX40 agonist ivuxolimab in advanced cancers. Sequencing was performed with immunoSEQ multiplex PCR; in TCRdb, only in-frame clones are kept and a portion is missing. Of about 110,000 clones in the sample, more than 85% were seen once. The sequencing here drew on CD4+ or CD8+ T cells sorted from blood, taken in a trial of the OX40 agonist ivuxolimab. These receptors were taken from an adult with an advanced solid tumor such as melanoma, head and neck, liver or kidney cancer.

The chain uses TRBV5-6 and TRBJ2-7; 10 nucleotides match TRBD2. This CDR3 region has 16 residues. V was clipped by 4 bases and J by 4 bases; unmatched bases: 11. CDR1 and CDR2 from the germline V gene are SGHDT and YYEEEE. CDR3 sequence: CASSPYQLAGIYEQYF. CDR3 bases: TGTGCCAGCAGCCCCTATCAACTAGCGGGGATTTACGAGCAGTACTTC.

The chain has TRBV5-6 and TRBJ2-1, with 11 bases fitting TRBD2. This CDR3 has 16 amino acids. The V gene end was trimmed by 4 bases and the J gene end by 7 bases; junction bases not matched to a gene: 10. Germline CDR1 is SGHDT and CDR2 is YYEEEE. Written as DNA, the CDR3 is TGTGCCAGCAGCGCCGGTAGCGGGAGGGCCCAAAATGAGCAGTTCTTC. The encoded protein is CASSAGSGRAQNEQFF.

The chain is built from TRBV5-1 and TRBJ2-7; D tentatively reads TRBD1 or TRBD2 (5 bases each). The CDR3 is 15 residues long. Per the germline V gene, CDR1 is SGHRS and CDR2 is YFSETQ. The V and J ends lost 7 bases and 2 bases respectively, with 19 bases between them. The CDR3 spells CASRRDTDRPYEQYF. The CDR3 DNA reads as TGCGCCAGCCGCCGGGATACCGACAGACCCTACGAGCAGTACTTC. The full variable domain, its missing parts supplied by reference TRBV5-1 and TRBJ2-7, is KAGVTQTPRYLIKTRGQQVTLSCSPISGHRSVSWYQQTPGQGLQFLFEYFSETQRNKGNFPGRFSGRQFSNSRSEMNVSTLELGDSALYLCASRRDTDRPYEQYFGPGTRLTVT.

The V and J genes are TRBV18 and TRBJ1-1, with 7 nucleotides matching TRBD1. The germline V gene encodes CDR1 KGHSH and CDR2 LQKENI. J lost 3 bases, V lost 3 bases, and 7 bases had no gene match. This CDR3 comprises 15 residues. As DNA, the CDR3 is TGTGCCAGCTCACCGAATCGGGACAGCCACACTGAAGCTTTCTTT. Its translation is CASSPNRDSHTEAFF.

V and J are TRBV19 and TRBJ1-2, with a tentative D call TRBD1 (6 bases). Germline CDR1 is LNHDA and CDR2 is SQIVND (reference sequence). V was cut by 4 bases and J by 2 bases, with 11 bases left in between. There are 14 residues in the CDR3. The CDR3 region is CASSRDGQNYGYTF. The CDR3 region has the DNA TGTGCCAGTAGTAGGGACGGACAGAACTATGGCTACACCTTC.

In the case of this clone: Other DNA sequences in this sample translate to the same CDR3. The CDR3 protein is CASSLAAGNTIYF. Written as DNA, the CDR3 is TGCGCCAGCAGCTTGGCGGCCGGGAACACCATATATTTT. This chain uses TRBV5-1 with TRBJ1-3; no definite D call. Germline CDR1 reads SGHRS; CDR2 reads YFSETQ. The CDR3 loop spans 13 amino acids. V was clipped by 0 bases and J by 7 bases, with 8 bases between them.

This clone appeared a single time. The CDR3 protein is CASSLVAGTEAFF. DNA for the CDR3: TGTGCCAGCAGTCTAGTGGCCGGCACTGAAGCTTTCTTT. The chain employs TRBV27 and TRBJ1-1; D gene ambiguous. The CDR3 totals 13 residues. The germline V and J ends were trimmed by 5 bases and 4 bases, with 11 bases remaining between them. The germline V gene encodes CDR1 MNHEY and CDR2 SMNVEV (reference sequence).

CDR3 protein: CASSLDYQNIQYF. Written as DNA, the CDR3 is TGTGCCAGCAGCTTGGACTACCAAAACATTCAGTACTTC. The genes are TRBV5-6 and TRBJ2-4; D is ambiguous. V shed 0 bases and J shed 5 bases, with 6 bases lying between them. Looked up from germline, CDR1 is SGHDT and CDR2 is YYEEEE. CDR3 length equals 13 residues.

The chain joins TRBV19 to TRBJ1-2, with 7 nucleotides matching TRBD1. CDR1 is LNHDA, CDR2 SQIVND, per germline (reference sequence). Trimming at V came to 5 bases and at J to 8 bases, leaving 8 bases not matched to a gene. This CDR3 contains 13 residues. CDR3 DNA sequence: TGTGCCAGTAGTCACGACAGGGAAGGCGGCTACACCTTC. Protein product: CASSHDREGGYTF.

Turning to this clone: The sample holds other DNA sequences that translate to the same CDR3. The CDR3 sequence is CASRDYSYEQYF. The DNA for the CDR3 is TGTGCCAGCAGGGACTACTCCTACGAGCAGTACTTC. The chain employs TRBV19 and TRBJ2-7; 7 nucleotides align to TRBD2. Germline assignment: CDR1 LNHDA and CDR2 SQIVND (reference sequence). This CDR3 spans 12 amino acids. Trimming took 9 bases from V and 0 from J; bases not matched to a gene: 2. Variable domain in full (rest from reference TRBV19 and TRBJ2-7): DGGITQSPKYLFRKEGQNVTLSCEQNLNHDAMYWYRQDPGQGLRLIYYSQIVNDFQKGDIAEGYSVSREKKESFPLTVTSAQKNPTAFYLCASRDYSYEQYFGPGTRLTVT.

J is TRBJ2-3 and V is TRBV6-1, with a tentative D call TRBD2 (5 bases). Trimming took off 6 bases at V and 0 bases at J, with 10 bases between the two ends. Germline-derived CDR1 and CDR2 are MNHNS and SASEGT. The CDR3 sequence is 14 residues long. DNA of the CDR3: TGTGCCAGCAGCAAAGGACTTAGCACAGATACGCAGTATTTT. As protein: CASSKGLSTDTQYF.

The chain couples TRBV5-6 to TRBJ1-5; the D gene is possibly TRBD1 (5 bases). Deletions cut 0 bases from V and 10 bases from J, with 17 bases between. CDR1 is SGHDT and CDR2 is YYEEEE in the germline V gene. This CDR3 contains 15 residues. The DNA of the CDR3 is TGTGCCAGCAGCTTGGAGGGGTCCGGAATGGGACCCCAGCATTTT. Its translation is CASSLEGSGMGPQHF. The variable domain in full, completed from reference TRBV5-6 and TRBJ1-5, reads DAGVTQSPTHLIKTRGQQVTLRCSPKSGHDTVSWYQQALGQGPQFIFQYYEEEERQRGNFPDRFSGHQFPNYSSELNVNALLLGDSALYLCASSLEGSGMGPQHFGDGTRLSIL.

The chain recombines TRBV25-1 with TRBJ2-5; the D is unclear. V lost 0 bases and J lost 1, with 6 bases in between. Germline V CDR1 and CDR2: MGHDK, SYGVNS. This CDR3 has 14 residues. Written as DNA, the CDR3 is TGTGCCAGCAGTGAATACAGAACCCAAGAGACCCAGTACTTC. It translates to CASSEYRTQETQYF.

V and J are TRBV2 and TRBJ1-1; 8 nucleotides agree with TRBD1. The CDR3 is 14 residues long. With V trimmed by 6 bases and J by 5 bases, 8 bases remained unmatched. CDR1 and CDR2 from the germline V gene are SNHLY and FYNNEI. This CDR3 reads CASRGGQGSTEAFF. Written as DNA, the CDR3 is TGTGCCAGCAGGGGAGGACAGGGAAGTACTGAAGCTTTCTTT.

The chain has TRBV19 and TRBJ1-2; D ambiguous. Trimming took off 3 bases at V and 8 bases at J, with 16 bases between the two ends. The CDR3 is made up of 14 amino acids. Germline loops: CDR1 LNHDA, CDR2 SQIVND (reference sequence). The CDR3 bases are TGTGCCAGTAGTATTACCGGGTTGGCCCGCGGCTACACCTTC. Its translation: CASSITGLARGYTF. The full variable domain, its missing parts supplied by reference TRBV19 and TRBJ1-2, is DGGITQSPKYLFRKEGQNVTLSCEQNLNHDAMYWYRQDPGQGLRLIYYSQIVNDFQKGDIAEGYSVSREKKESFPLTVTSAQKNPTAFYLCASSITGLARGYTFGSGTRLTVV.

The chain recombines TRBV6-1 with TRBJ1-5, with D perhaps TRBD1 (5 bases). Trimming took 8 bases from V and 2 from J, leaving 16 bases between them. The CDR3 has 15 amino acids. Germline CDR1 is MNHNS and CDR2 is SASEGT. In nucleotides, the CDR3 is TGTGCCAGCTCAACGGGGGGGGATGGCAATCAGCCCCAGCATTTT. Amino acid sequence: CASSTGGDGNQPQHF.

The chain links TRBV7-2 to TRBJ1-2; D not certain. CDR3 length equals 14 residues. The V gene's germline CDR1 is SGHTA and CDR2 FQGNSA. V was shortened by 5 bases and J by 4 bases, with 14 bases between the two germline ends. CDR3: CASSPARGGYGYTF. In DNA form, the CDR3 reads TGTGCCAGCAGCCCCGCCCGTGGCGGCTATGGCTACACCTTC.

V gene TRBV7-9 combines with J gene TRBJ1-2; TRBD1 aligns across 9 bases. The junction had 7 bases not matched to a gene; V was cut back by 4 bases and J by 4 bases. The CDR3 runs 15 residues. From germline, CDR1 is SEHNR and CDR2 FQNEAQ (reference sequence). The CDR3 bases are TGTGCCAGCAGCTCGACAGGGGGAGGTAGCTATGGCTACACCTTC. As protein: CASSSTGGGSYGYTF.

The rearrangement uses TRBV6-1 and TRBJ2-7, with unresolved D. Germline lookup yields CDR1 MNHNS and CDR2 SASEGT. The V and J ends lost 4 bases and 5 bases respectively, with 12 bases between them. The CDR3 loop spans 13 amino acids. CDR3 protein: CASSVMWRNEQYF. The CDR3 coding sequence is TGTGCCAGCAGTGTAATGTGGCGAAACGAGCAGTACTTC.

This sequence joins TRBV10-1 and TRBJ1-1, with D perhaps matching TRBD1 (5 bases). Germline V gene lookup returns CDR1 WNHNN and CDR2 SYGVQD (reference sequence). V lost 0 bases and J 6 bases, leaving 14 bases between the germline ends. This CDR3 spans 15 amino acids. CDR3 residues: CASSESRGGGPEAFF. The CDR3 DNA reads TGCGCCAGCAGTGAGTCGAGAGGTGGGGGACCTGAAGCTTTCTTT.

This chain joins TRBV6-6 and TRBJ1-5; 11 bases fit TRBD1. The germline CDR1 and CDR2 sequences are MNHNY and SVGAGI (reference sequence). The junction had 5 bases not matched to a gene; V was cut back by 0 bases and J by 7 bases. The CDR3 extends over 16 amino acids. The DNA of the CDR3 is TGTGCCAGCAGTTACTCGAGGACAGGGGGCTGGCAGCCCCAGCATTTT. Translating gives CASSYSRTGGWQPQHF.

This chain's CDR3 is CASSPPGTGVPYEQYF. CDR3 bases: TGTGCCAGTAGTCCCCCCGGGACAGGGGTACCCTACGAGCAGTACTTC. The genes are TRBV19 and TRBJ2-7, with TRBD1 matching 10 bases. Germline V gene sequence: CDR1 LNHDA, CDR2 SQIVND (reference sequence). Unmatched junction bases numbered 9, after V lost 5 bases and J lost 2 bases. The CDR3 runs 16 residues.

The chain links TRBV5-1 to TRBJ1-4, with D possibly matching TRBD1 (6 bases). CDR3 length: 13 residues. Trimming left V 0 bases short and J 8 bases short, with 8 bases between. CDR1 SGHRS and CDR2 YFSETQ come from the germline V gene. CDR3 bases: TGCGCCAGCAGCTTGGGGGGGACAGAAAAACTGTTTTTT. Translated: CASSLGGTEKLFF.

The chain couples TRBV7-9 to TRBJ1-4; D not certain. The germline CDR1 and CDR2 sequences are SEHNR and FQNEAQ (reference sequence). V dropped 6 bases and J dropped 8 bases, with 10 bases sitting between them. This CDR3 spans 12 amino acids. In DNA form, the CDR3 reads TGTGCCAGCAGTTGGGTGGGCGAAAAACTGTTTTTT. Translated, it gives CASSWVGEKLFF.

The rearrangement links TRBV2 to TRBJ1-2; no clear D gene. The V and J ends lost 8 bases and 4 bases respectively, with 20 bases between them. The CDR3 has 15 amino acids. Germline V CDR1 and CDR2: SNHLY, FYNNEI. The CDR3, as DNA: TGTGCCAGCTCACAGAACAGCCTGCTGAGCTATGGCTACACCTTC. Translating gives CASSQNSLLSYGYTF.

This rearrangement joins TRBV9 to TRBJ2-3; no definite D call. Deletions cut 4 bases from V and 2 bases from J, with 14 bases between. The CDR3 extends over 15 amino acids. Germline values: CDR1 SGDLS, CDR2 YYNGEE. The CDR3 DNA follows: TGTGCCAGCAGCCTCGAGAGTGGGAACACAGATACGCAGTATTTT. It translates to CASSLESGNTDTQYF. The variable domain in full, with the rest retrieved from reference TRBV9 and TRBJ2-3, is DSGVTQTPKHLITATGQRVTLRCSPRSGDLSVYWYQQSLDQGLQFLIQYYNGEERAKGNILERFSAQQFPDLHSELNLSSLELGDSALYFCASSLESGNTDTQYFGPGTRLTVL.

The J gene is TRBJ2-7, the V gene TRBV18; D is undetermined. The V and J ends lost 5 bases and 6 bases respectively, with 11 bases between them. CDR1 is KGHSH and CDR2 is LQKENI in the germline V gene. The CDR3 is 12 amino acids. CDR3 DNA sequence: TGTGCCAGCTCATTGATAGCCCGCGAGCAGTACTTC. It is translated as CASSLIAREQYF. Combining the CDR3 with reference TRBV18 and TRBJ2-7 gives the whole variable domain NAGVMQNPRHLVRRRGQEARLRCSPMKGHSHVYWYRQLPEEGLKFMVYLQKENIIDESGMPKERFSAEFPKEGPSILRIQQVVRGDSAAYFCASSLIAREQYFGPGTRLTVT.

V gene TRBV7-6 combines with J gene TRBJ1-5; D is possibly TRBD1 (5 bases). The CDR3 length is 15 residues. From germline, CDR1 is SGHVS and CDR2 FNYEAQ. Trimming stripped 1 base from V and 5 bases from J, with 12 bases between. The CDR3 sequence is CASSLGAGPHQPQHF. CDR3 nucleotides: TGTGCCAGCAGCTTAGGGGCAGGGCCACATCAGCCCCAGCATTTT. The full variable domain, in which reference TRBV7-6 and TRBJ1-5 provide the parts outside the CDR3, is GAGVSQSPRYKVTKRGQDVALRCDPISGHVSLYWYRQALGQGPEFLTYFNYEAQQDKSGLPNDRFSAERPEGSISTLTIQRTEQRDSAMYRCASSLGAGPHQPQHFGDGTRLSIL.

The CDR3 DNA reads as TGTGCCAGCAGCCCAAAGGGCCCAGATACGCAGTATTTT. This codes for CASSPKGPDTQYF. The chain combines TRBV7-9 with TRBJ2-3, with D uncertain. The germline V gene has CDR1 SEHNR and CDR2 FQNEAQ (reference sequence). V was trimmed by 5 bases and J by 4 bases, leaving 10 bases between them. This CDR3 is 13 amino acids long.